A single sample gave rise to the 26 T cell receptor beta chains below, sequenced in a study of T cell responses to AZD1222 COVID-19 vaccine. Clones were sequenced by immunoSEQ multiplex PCR, and TCRdb holds only the in-frame ones, with some missing. The table shows 85,000 to 130,000 clones, with 90% occurring only once. Material: peripheral blood, obtained 28 days after the second AZD1222 dose. The receptors were gathered from an adult who received the AZD1222 COVID-19 vaccine.

Only one count was recorded for this clone. The rearrangement links TRBV6-5 to TRBJ1-1; tentatively, D is TRBD1 (6 bases). This CDR3 region has 15 residues. CDR1 and CDR2 from the germline V gene are MNHEY and SVGAGI. V lost 2 bases and J 6 bases, leaving 16 bases between the germline ends. CDR3 residues: CASSYEVLGAAEAFF. The CDR3 region has the DNA TGTGCCAGCAGTTACGAGGTGCTGGGGGCGGCTGAAGCTTTCTTT.

The V call is TRBV6-5, the J call TRBJ1-1; 9 positions match TRBD1. Trimming at V came to 2 bases and at J to 0 bases, leaving 4 bases not matched to a gene. Germline-derived CDR1 and CDR2 are MNHEY and SVGAGI. The CDR3 contains 16 residues. This chain's CDR3 is CASSYHRGQMNTEAFF. The CDR3 DNA follows: TGTGCCAGCAGTTACCACAGGGGGCAAATGAACACTGAAGCTTTCTTT.

CDR3 coding DNA: TGCAGCGTTGCTATCGGAAACTATGGCTACACCTTC. Residues: CSVAIGNYGYTF. V is TRBV29-1 and J is TRBJ1-2; D is unclear. This CDR3 region has 12 residues. Between the trimmed V and J ends, which lost 4 bases and 2 bases, there was a span of 8 bases. Germline loops: CDR1 SQVTM, CDR2 ANQGSEA.

This clone was found once. The chain combines TRBV6-1 with TRBJ2-5, with D perhaps being TRBD1 or TRBD2 (6 bases each). Germline CDR1 is MNHNS and CDR2 is SASEGT. Trimming cost V 1 base and J 1 base, with 7 bases left between them. The CDR3 is made up of 14 amino acids. DNA of the CDR3: TGTGCCAGCAGTGAAGGGGGGGCCCAAGAGACCCAGTACTTC. This encodes CASSEGGAQETQYF.

The genes are TRBV14 and TRBJ2-1; D is unresolved. V was clipped by 1 base and J by 4 bases, with 14 bases between them. The CDR3 consists of 16 residues. Germline V gene data show CDR1 as SGHDN and CDR2 as FVKESK. The CDR3 region has the DNA TGTGCCAGCAGCCAAGGGTACTTTTTAAAGTACAATGAGCAGTTCTTC. Its protein is CASSQGYFLKYNEQFF.

The rearrangement joins TRBV5-6 to TRBJ1-1; 9 bases map to TRBD1. The CDR3 loop spans 14 amino acids. Germline CDR1 reads SGHDT; CDR2 reads YYEEEE. V lost 3 bases to trimming and J lost 4 bases; unmatched junction nucleotides: 4. The CDR3 nucleotides read TGTGCCAGCAGCTCGGACAGGGGTATCACTGAAGCTTTCTTT. Protein: CASSSDRGITEAFF.

V gene TRBV2 combines with J gene TRBJ1-5; D is unclear. V was cut by 4 bases and J by 4 bases, with 11 bases left in between. There are 14 residues in the CDR3. Germline CDR1 reads SNHLY; CDR2 reads FYNNEI. This chain's CDR3 is CASSVITENQPQHF. For the CDR3, the DNA is TGTGCCAGCAGTGTTATCACGGAGAATCAGCCCCAGCATTTT.

The rearrangement uses TRBV5-5 and TRBJ1-6; 7 nucleotides agree with TRBD1. V was pared by 5 bases and J by 6 bases, with 5 bases of the junction left unmatched. The CDR3 runs to 14 residues. The germline CDR1 and CDR2 sequences are SGHKS and YYEKEE (reference sequence). The CDR3 loop reads CASRRGGLNSPLHF. The CDR3 DNA reads TGTGCCAGCAGGAGAGGGGGCCTTAATTCACCCCTCCACTTT.

This clone is a singleton in its sample. The CDR3 DNA reads TGTGCCAGCAGCTTAGGACAGGGGGCTAAATCACCCCTCCACTTT. Its translation is CASSLGQGAKSPLHF. The J gene is TRBJ1-6, the V gene TRBV7-9, with TRBD1 matching 10 bases. CDR1 SEHNR and CDR2 FQNEAQ come from the germline V gene (reference sequence). The ends lost 1 base at V and 10 bases at J; junction bases unmatched: 4. This CDR3 has 15 residues. Full variable domain (missing parts from reference TRBV7-9 and TRBJ1-6): DTGVSQNPRHKITKRGQNVTFRCDPISEHNRLYWYRQTLGQGPEFLTYFQNEAQLEKSRLLSDRFSAERPKGSFSTLEIQRTEQGDSAMYLCASSLGQGAKSPLHFGNGTRLTVT.

J is TRBJ2-1 and V is TRBV7-3; the match to TRBD2 covers 11 bases. The CDR3 is made up of 15 amino acids. V was clipped by 4 bases and J by 4 bases; unmatched bases: 3. The germline V gene has CDR1 SGHTA and CDR2 FQGTGA. CDR3 coding DNA: TGTGCCAGCAGCTCGGGACTAGCGGTATACAATGAGCAGTTCTTC. As protein: CASSSGLAVYNEQFF.

The chain joins TRBV4-3 to TRBJ2-7, with a tentative D call TRBD2 (7 bases). V dropped 1 base and J dropped 1 base, with 14 bases sitting between them. The germline CDR1 and CDR2 sequences are LGHNA and YSLEER. The CDR3 extends over 16 amino acids. The CDR3 protein is CASSQGARGLSYEQYF. The CDR3 DNA follows: TGCGCCAGCAGCCAAGGGGCGCGGGGGCTTTCCTACGAGCAGTACTTC.

This chain connects TRBV6-4 to TRBJ2-1; the D gene is possibly TRBD2 (6 bases). Germline-derived CDR1 and CDR2 are MRHNA and SNTAGT. The CDR3 extends over 12 amino acids. The CDR3 nucleotides are TGTGCTTGGGGAGGAGCCTTCAATGAGCAGTTCTTC. Its protein is CAWGGAFNEQFF.

The V gene is TRBV30, the J gene TRBJ1-1, with D uncertain. Germline V CDR1 and CDR2: GTSNPN, SVGIG (reference sequence). The V and J ends lost 8 bases and 3 bases respectively, with 13 bases between them. The CDR3 has 12 residues. The CDR3 nucleotides are TGTGCCCAGGCGAGGGCGCACACTGAAGCTTTCTTT. Protein sequence: CAQARAHTEAFF.

V is TRBV7-9 and J is TRBJ1-4; D might be TRBD1 (6 bases). The CDR3 contains 14 residues. CDR1 and CDR2 (germline): SEHNR, FQNEAQ (reference sequence). The V gene lost 4 bases and the J gene lost 1 base, with 7 bases spanning the gap. CDR3 nucleotide sequence: TGTGCCAGCAGCTCGGACAGAACTAATGAAAAACTGTTTTTT. This codes for CASSSDRTNEKLFF.

This rearrangement joins TRBV25-1 to TRBJ2-7; 10 bases agree with TRBD1. The V segment lost 3 bases and the J segment 2 bases; nucleotides outside the gene matches: 1. In germline, CDR1 is MGHDK, CDR2 SYGVNS. CDR3 length: 14 amino acids. The CDR3 region has the DNA TGTGCCAGCAGTGATGGGACAGGGGCCTACGAGCAGTACTTC. It yields the protein CASSDGTGAYEQYF.

The rearrangement links TRBV9 to TRBJ2-7, with TRBD2 matching 9 bases. The CDR3 runs 16 residues. The trim removed 1 base at V and 0 bases at J, leaving 5 bases unmatched. Germline V gives CDR1 SGDLS, CDR2 YYNGEE. The CDR3 DNA sequence: TGTGCCAGCAGCGTATTTGCGGGGGGGAGCTCCTACGAGCAGTACTTC. Translation gives CASSVFAGGSSYEQYF.

The gene calls are TRBV11-2 and TRBJ1-2; D is unresolved. Per the germline V gene, CDR1 is SGHAT and CDR2 is FQNNGV. The CDR3 spans 14 residues. V gave up 5 bases and J gave up 2 bases, with 12 bases separating them. The CDR3 here is CASSPGVLNYGYTF. CDR3 nucleotides: TGTGCCAGCAGCCCCGGGGTCCTCAACTATGGCTACACCTTC.

The gene calls are TRBV5-8 and TRBJ1-5, with a possible D match to TRBD1 (5 bases). Trimming cost V 3 bases and J 4 bases, with 17 bases left between them. CDR1 and CDR2 (germline): SGHTS, YDEGEE. The CDR3 is 16 amino acids. CDR3 coding DNA: TGTGCCAGCAGCTACAGCTTCAGGGCTTGGAATCAGCCCCAGCATTTT. Translating gives CASSYSFRAWNQPQHF.

The sample holds a few counts of this clone. The J gene is TRBJ2-4, the V gene TRBV2; the D gene is possibly TRBD1 (5 bases). CDR1 is SNHLY and CDR2 is FYNNEI in the germline V gene. With 7 bases removed from V and 8 bases from J, the gap between germline ends came to 21 bases. CDR3 length: 15 amino acids. The CDR3 sequence is CASMGGRAHRDIQYF. The CDR3 nucleotides read TGTGCCAGCATGGGTGGCAGGGCCCATCGGGACATTCAGTACTTC.

The rearrangement links TRBV30 to TRBJ1-1; maybe TRBD1 (5 bases). This CDR3 has 15 amino acids. Trimming removed 4 bases from V and 4 bases from J, with 19 bases in between. Looked up from germline, CDR1 is GTSNPN and CDR2 is SVGIG (reference sequence). In DNA form, the CDR3 reads TGTGCCTGGACGCCCTTCACGGGGCTGGGCACTGAAGCTTTCTTT. Amino acid sequence: CAWTPFTGLGTEAFF.

The V call is TRBV4-2, the J call TRBJ2-3; 9 nucleotides match TRBD2. In germline, CDR1 is LGHNA, CDR2 YNFKEQ. CDR3 length: 16 amino acids. With 3 bases clipped from V and 1 base from J, the junction kept 5 bases outside the gene matches. The CDR3 loop reads CASSQSAGGGTDTQYF. In DNA form, the CDR3 reads TGTGCCAGCAGCCAGTCAGCGGGGGGCGGCACAGATACGCAGTATTTT.

This chain links TRBV10-3 with TRBJ2-1; D gene ambiguous. Trimming stripped 6 bases from V and 4 bases from J, with 13 bases between. This CDR3 has 14 residues. CDR1 is ENHRY and CDR2 is SYGVKD in the germline V gene. Written as DNA, the CDR3 is TGTGCCATCAGCTATTCTGATATTTACAATGAGCAGTTCTTC. This encodes CAISYSDIYNEQFF.

V gene TRBV19 combines with J gene TRBJ1-2, with 7 bases lining up with TRBD1. This CDR3 is 15 amino acids long. J gave up 8 bases and V 5 bases, and 14 bases lay outside the gene matches. Germline V CDR1 and CDR2: LNHDA, SQIVND (reference sequence). This CDR3 is CASSEGRDRPVGYTF. The CDR3 DNA sequence: TGTGCCAGTAGTGAGGGCCGGGACAGACCCGTCGGCTACACCTTC.

J is TRBJ2-1 and V is TRBV18; 13 bases map to TRBD2. Germline loops: CDR1 KGHSH, CDR2 LQKENI. The CDR3 sequence is 20 residues long. The trim removed 4 bases at V and 0 bases at J, leaving 12 bases unmatched. CDR3 region: CASSRDYGLAGADSYNEQFF. CDR3 bases: TGTGCCAGCTCACGAGATTATGGACTAGCGGGGGCCGACTCCTACAATGAGCAGTTCTTC. The variable domain in full, completed from reference TRBV18 and TRBJ2-1, reads NAGVMQNPRHLVRRRGQEARLRCSPMKGHSHVYWYRQLPEEGLKFMVYLQKENIIDESGMPKERFSAEFPKEGPSILRIQQVVRGDSAAYFCASSRDYGLAGADSYNEQFFGPGTRLTVL.

The J gene is TRBJ2-7, the V gene TRBV6-1, with D uncertain. CDR3 size: 11 residues. Germline V gene lookup returns CDR1 MNHNS and CDR2 SASEGT. V dropped 1 base and J dropped 8 bases, with 6 bases sitting between them. This CDR3 is CASSEGIQQYF. CDR3 nucleotides: TGTGCCAGCAGTGAAGGGATACAGCAGTACTTC.

In its sample, this clone was seen many times. The genes are TRBV5-6 and TRBJ1-1; 8 bases line up with TRBD1. Germline trimming cut 0 bases from V and 8 bases from J; bases unmatched to any gene: 0. In germline, CDR1 is SGHDT, CDR2 YYEEEE. The CDR3 has 12 amino acids. The CDR3 DNA sequence: TGTGCCAGCAGCTTGGGACAGGGGGAAGCTTTCTTT. Translating gives CASSLGQGEAFF.